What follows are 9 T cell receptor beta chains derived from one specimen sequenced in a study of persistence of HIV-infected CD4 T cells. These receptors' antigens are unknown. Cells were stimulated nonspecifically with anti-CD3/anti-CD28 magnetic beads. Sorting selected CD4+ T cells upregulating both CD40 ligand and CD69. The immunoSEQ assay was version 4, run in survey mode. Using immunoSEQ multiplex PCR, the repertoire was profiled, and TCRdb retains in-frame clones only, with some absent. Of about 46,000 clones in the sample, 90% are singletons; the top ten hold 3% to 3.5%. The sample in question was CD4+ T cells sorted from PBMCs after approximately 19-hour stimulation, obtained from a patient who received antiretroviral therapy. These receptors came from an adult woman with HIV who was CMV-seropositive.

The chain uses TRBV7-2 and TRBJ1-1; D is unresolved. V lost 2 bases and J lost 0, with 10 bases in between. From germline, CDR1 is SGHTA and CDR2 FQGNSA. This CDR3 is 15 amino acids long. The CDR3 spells CASSLRLTVNTEAFF. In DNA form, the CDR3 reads TGTGCCAGCAGCTTAAGGCTTACGGTGAACACTGAAGCTTTCTTT.

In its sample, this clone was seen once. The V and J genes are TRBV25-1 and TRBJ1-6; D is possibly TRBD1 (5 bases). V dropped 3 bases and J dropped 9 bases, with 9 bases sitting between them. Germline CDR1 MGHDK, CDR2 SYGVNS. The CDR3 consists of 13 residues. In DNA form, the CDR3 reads TGTGCCAGCAGTGATTATAGGGGTTCACCCCTCCACTTT. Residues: CASSDYRGSPLHF.

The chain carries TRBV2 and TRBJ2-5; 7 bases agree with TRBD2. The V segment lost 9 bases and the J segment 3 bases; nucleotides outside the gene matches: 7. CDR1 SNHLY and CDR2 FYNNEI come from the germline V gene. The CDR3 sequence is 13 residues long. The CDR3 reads CASLPGTKETQYF. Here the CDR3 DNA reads TGTGCCAGTCTACCCGGGACTAAAGAGACCCAGTACTTC.

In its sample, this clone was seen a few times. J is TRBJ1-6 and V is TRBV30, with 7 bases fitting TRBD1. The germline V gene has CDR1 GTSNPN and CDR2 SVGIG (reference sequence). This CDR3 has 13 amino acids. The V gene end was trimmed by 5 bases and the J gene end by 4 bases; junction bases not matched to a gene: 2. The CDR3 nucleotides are TGTGCCTGGGAGGGACAGTATAATTCACCCCTCCACTTT. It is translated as CAWEGQYNSPLHF.

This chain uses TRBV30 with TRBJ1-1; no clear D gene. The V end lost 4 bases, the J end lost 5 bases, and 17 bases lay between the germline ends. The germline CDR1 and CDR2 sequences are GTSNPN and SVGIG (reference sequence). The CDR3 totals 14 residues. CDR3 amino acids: CAWKRLELGTEAFF. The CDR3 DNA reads TGTGCCTGGAAACGCCTAGAGTTGGGAACTGAAGCTTTCTTT.

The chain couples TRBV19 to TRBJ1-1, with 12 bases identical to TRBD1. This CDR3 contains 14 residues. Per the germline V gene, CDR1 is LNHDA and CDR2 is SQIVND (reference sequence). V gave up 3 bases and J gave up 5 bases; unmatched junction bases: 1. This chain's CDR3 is CASSMGQGATEAFF. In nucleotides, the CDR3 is TGTGCCAGTAGTATGGGACAGGGGGCGACTGAAGCTTTCTTT.

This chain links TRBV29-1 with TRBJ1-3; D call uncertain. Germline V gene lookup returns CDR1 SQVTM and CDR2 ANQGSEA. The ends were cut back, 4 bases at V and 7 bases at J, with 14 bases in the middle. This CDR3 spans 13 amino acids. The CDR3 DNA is TGCAGCGTTGTATCCCCAGCTACCAACACCATATATTTT. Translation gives CSVVSPATNTIYF. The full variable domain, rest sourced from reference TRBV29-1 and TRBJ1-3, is SAVISQKPSRDICQRGTSLTIQCQVDSQVTMMFWYRQQPGQSLTLIATANQGSEATYESGFVIDKFPISRPNLTFSTLTVSNMSPEDSSIYLCSVVSPATNTIYFGEGSWLTVV.

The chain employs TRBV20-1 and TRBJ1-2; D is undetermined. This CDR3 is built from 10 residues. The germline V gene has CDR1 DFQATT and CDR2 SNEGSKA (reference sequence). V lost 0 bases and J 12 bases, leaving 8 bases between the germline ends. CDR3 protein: CSARDRRNTF. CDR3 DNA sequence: TGCAGTGCTAGAGACAGGCGGAACACCTTC.

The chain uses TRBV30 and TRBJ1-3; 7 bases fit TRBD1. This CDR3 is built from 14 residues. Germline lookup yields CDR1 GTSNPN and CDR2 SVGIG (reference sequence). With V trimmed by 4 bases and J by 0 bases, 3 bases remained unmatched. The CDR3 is CAWNRGGSGNTIYF. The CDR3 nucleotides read TGTGCCTGGAACAGGGGAGGCTCTGGAAACACCATATATTTT.